This T cell receptor (beta chain) was captured in a study of graft-versus-host responses after intestinal transplantation. In the study overall: Transplant types were multivisceral, liver-intestinal, or isolated intestinal.

The CDR3 has 14 amino acids. V was pared by 8 bases and J by 4 bases, with 11 bases of the junction left unmatched. Intraepithelial and lamina propria lymphocytes were released after the graft tissue was processed. Produced via immunoSEQ multiplex PCR; TCRdb's table is partial and in-frame only. The sample has roughly 2,000 clones; 85% to 90% are singletons. Remarks on this clone: Its cognate antigen is unknown.

The study's findings and limits: In recipient marrow, GvH clones were found, and some appeared first in ileum or blood.

V usage is TRBV5-3 and J usage is TRBJ1-1; 7 positions match TRBD1. TRBV5-3 is an ORF for which the function is uncertain. Sequencing used ileum tissue, obtained approximately 400 days after intestinal transplantation. This sequence was found in a human patient who received an intestinal transplant, so some T cells may come from the graft donor. For the CDR3, the DNA is TGTGCCAGCAGTTTCCAGGCAGGGGGCACTGAAGCTTTCTTT. Translating it yields CASSFQAGGTEAFF.